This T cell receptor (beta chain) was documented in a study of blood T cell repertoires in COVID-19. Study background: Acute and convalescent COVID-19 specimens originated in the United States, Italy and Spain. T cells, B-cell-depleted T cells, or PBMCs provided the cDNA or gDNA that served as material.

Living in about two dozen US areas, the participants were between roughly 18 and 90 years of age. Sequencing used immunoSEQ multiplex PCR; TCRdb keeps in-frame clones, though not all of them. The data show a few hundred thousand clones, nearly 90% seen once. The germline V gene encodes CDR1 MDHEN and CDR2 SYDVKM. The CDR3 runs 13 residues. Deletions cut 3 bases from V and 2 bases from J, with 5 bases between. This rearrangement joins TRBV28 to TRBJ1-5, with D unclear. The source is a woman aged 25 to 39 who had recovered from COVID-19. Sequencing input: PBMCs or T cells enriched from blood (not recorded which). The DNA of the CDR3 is TGTGCCAGCAGTTTCCCTGGCAATCAGCCCCAGCATTTT. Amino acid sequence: CASSFPGNQPQHF.